This T cell receptor beta chain was sequenced during a study of blood T cell repertoires in COVID-19. Whole-study context: Acute-phase and convalescent COVID-19 samples originated in the United States, Italy and Spain. In each case, the material was cDNA or gDNA derived from T cells, B-cell-depleted T cells, or PBMCs.

In the authors' methods: Reference gene primer amplification yielded estimated nucleated cell counts. Sequenced by immunoSEQ multiplex PCR; TCRdb stores in-frame clones only, minus some. V, J and clone size reflect that table, while D and trimming were determined from the DNA. The sample lists over 50,000 clones, roughly 79% occurring once. Looked up from germline, CDR1 is SGHTA and CDR2 is FQGNSA. This CDR3 region has 16 residues. Trimming removed 3 bases from V and 3 bases from J; junction bases left unmatched: 9. The clonotype was recovered from a human donor with active or convalescent COVID-19. The donor label of this sample is uncertain. The chain is built from TRBV7-2 and TRBJ2-7; 9 bases are a match to TRBD2. The specimen was peripheral blood. The DNA for the CDR3 is TGTGCCAGCAGCTTGGGGGTTGGACTAGCGCACTACGAGCAGTACTTC. It specifies CASSLGVGLAHYEQYF.